A selection of T cell receptor beta chains follows, all from one sample in a study of blood T cell repertoires in COVID-19. Some clones are missing from TCRdb's copy, which holds only in-frame ones; the method was immunoSEQ multiplex PCR. Of 130,000 or so clones in the sample, approximately 88% were seen once. Input material: peripheral blood. The origin of the receptors is a man aged 45-65 years with acute or convalescent COVID-19. Each CDR3 is given with its conserved first and last residue. D genes are given only for firm matches. Clone sizes are given selectively: once, few, many, or a class where the clone is expanded.

j_gene	d_gene	v_gene	abundance	CDR3aa	CDR3nt
TRBJ1-5	TRBD1	TRBV28	.	CASNNRGNQPQHF	TGTGCCAGCAACAACAGGGGTAATCAGCCCCAGCATTTT
TRBJ2-7	.	TRBV28	.	CASSLRGSGVEQYF	TGTGCCAGCAGTTTAAGGGGGAGCGGTGTCGAGCAGTACTTC
TRBJ2-1	.	TRBV7-2	once	CASSPYGLSNEQFF	TGTGCCAGCAGTCCCTATGGGCTCTCCAATGAGCAGTTCTTC
TRBJ1-6	.	TRBV7-9	.	CASSSVAGSPLHF	TGTGCCAGCAGCTCCGTAGCGGGTTCACCCCTCCACTTT
TRBJ1-2	TRBD1	TRBV7-9	.	CASSTRDRGFYGYTF	TGTGCCAGCAGCACCCGGGACAGGGGTTTCTATGGCTACACCTTC
TRBJ1-5	.	TRBV5-5	.	CASSLAGPNQPQHF	TGTGCCAGCAGCTTGGCAGGGCCAAATCAGCCCCAGCATTTT
TRBJ2-1	TRBD2	TRBV29-1	.	CSGHGTSGSYEQFF	TGCAGCGGCCACGGGACTAGCGGGAGCTATGAGCAGTTCTTC
TRBJ1-4	.	TRBV28	.	CASSPLDGKGGTNEKLFF	TGTGCCAGCAGTCCCCTTGACGGGAAGGGTGGCACTAATGAAAAACTGTTTTTT
TRBJ2-1	TRBD2	TRBV20-1	.	CSASLTSGSYNEQFF	TGCAGTGCTAGTTTGACTAGCGGGTCCTACAATGAGCAGTTCTTC
TRBJ1-1	.	TRBV7-8	.	CASSLLGGITEAFF	TGTGCCAGCAGCCTCCTGGGGGGGATCACTGAAGCTTTCTTT
TRBJ1-1	.	TRBV5-1	.	CASSFGENTEAFF	TGCGCCAGCAGCTTCGGAGAGAACACTGAAGCTTTCTTT
TRBJ2-6	TRBD1	TRBV5-1	.	CASSLVPWTGRNSGANVLTF	TGCGCCAGCAGCTTGGTTCCATGGACAGGGAGGAACTCTGGGGCCAACGTCCTGACTTTC
TRBJ2-2	.	TRBV2	.	CASSRLPLSTGELFF	TGTGCCAGCAGTCGACTCCCCCTTAGTACCGGGGAGCTGTTTTTT
TRBJ1-2	TRBD1	TRBV6-5	.	CASRLGQGDGYTF	TGTGCCAGCAGATTAGGACAGGGTGATGGCTACACCTTC
TRBJ1-1	.	TRBV7-9	few	CASSFQQGNTEAFF	TGTGCCAGCAGCTTCCAACAGGGGAACACTGAAGCTTTCTTT
TRBJ1-2	TRBD1	TRBV5-1	once	CASSSGTGFNYGYTF	TGCGCCAGCAGCTCCGGGACAGGGTTCAACTATGGCTACACCTTC
TRBJ1-3	.	TRBV10-3	.	CAISDGGAPSGNTIYF	TGTGCCATCAGTGATGGGGGCGCGCCCTCTGGAAACACCATATATTTT
TRBJ2-2	TRBD2	TRBV5-6	.	CASSSVLAGGASGGELFF	TGTGCCAGCAGCTCCGTATTAGCGGGAGGCGCCTCGGGCGGGGAGCTGTTTTTT
TRBJ2-4	.	TRBV7-2	.	CASSLGLAKNIQYF	TGTGCCAGCAGCTTAGGGCTAGCCAAAAACATTCAGTACTTC
TRBJ2-2	TRBD2	TRBV5-1	.	CASSSSGGQRNTGELFF	TGCGCCAGCAGCTCTAGCGGGGGGCAGAGGAACACCGGGGAGCTGTTTTTT
TRBJ1-1	.	TRBV7-3	.	CASSYRLGGTEAFF	TGTGCCAGCAGCTATCGGTTGGGGGGCACTGAAGCTTTCTTT
TRBJ1-6	TRBD1	TRBV5-1	.	CASGRQGNSPLHF	TGCGCCAGCGGTAGACAGGGTAATTCACCCCTCCACTTT
TRBJ2-2	TRBD2	TRBV28	.	CASRGSGSITGELFF	TGTGCCAGCAGAGGTAGCGGGAGTATAACCGGGGAGCTGTTTTTT
TRBJ2-7	TRBD2	TRBV27	.	CASSPLAGDSYEQYF	TGTGCCAGCAGTCCCCTAGCGGGGGACTCCTACGAGCAGTACTTC
TRBJ1-1	.	TRBV28	.	CASSSTDQAFF	TGTGCCAGCAGTTCAACAGACCAAGCTTTCTTT
TRBJ1-4	TRBD1	TRBV7-2	.	CASSLQGGFNEKLFF	TGTGCCAGCAGCCTACAGGGGGGGTTTAATGAAAAACTGTTTTTT
TRBJ2-5	TRBD2	TRBV5-1	.	CASSLGLAGGAPETQYF	TGCGCCAGCAGCTTGGGCCTAGCGGGAGGGGCACCGGAGACCCAGTACTTC
TRBJ2-3	.	TRBV7-2	.	CASSSRPGLTDTQYF	TGTGCCAGCAGCTCCCGCCCGGGACTTACAGATACGCAGTATTTT
TRBJ1-1	TRBD1	TRBV5-1	.	CASRVQGGTEAFF	TGCGCCAGCAGGGTACAGGGGGGAACTGAAGCTTTCTTT
TRBJ1-5	.	TRBV2	.	CASRVELPGAQHF	TGTGCCAGCAGGGTCGAGCTGCCCGGGGCCCAGCATTTT
TRBJ2-4	.	TRBV24-1	.	CATSENAGLNIQYF	TGTGCCACCAGTGAAAACGCAGGGCTTAACATTCAGTACTTC
TRBJ1-1	.	TRBV11-2	.	CASSLDTAGNTEAFF	TGTGCCAGCAGCTTAGACACCGCCGGGAACACTGAAGCTTTCTTT
TRBJ2-7	.	TRBV18	.	CASSLGRASYEQYF	TGTGCCAGCTCACTCGGGCGGGCCTCCTACGAGCAGTACTTC
TRBJ1-1	TRBD1	TRBV5-1	.	CASSLFGTDTEAFF	TGCGCCAGCAGCTTGTTTGGGACAGACACTGAAGCTTTCTTT
TRBJ2-5	.	TRBV10-3	.	CAISGVWESVETQYF	TGTGCCATAAGTGGGGTGTGGGAGTCGGTGGAGACCCAGTACTTC
TRBJ2-7	TRBD2	TRBV28	.	CASSSIMAGGPYEQYF	TGTGCCAGCAGTTCCATTATGGCGGGAGGGCCGTACGAGCAGTACTTC
TRBJ1-1	TRBD1	TRBV7-2	.	CASSLIPGQVNTEAFF	TGTGCCAGCAGCTTAATTCCAGGACAGGTGAACACTGAAGCTTTCTTT
TRBJ2-6	.	TRBV25-1	.	CASSESRAGANVLTF	TGTGCCAGCAGTGAATCCAGGGCTGGGGCCAACGTCCTGACTTTC
TRBJ1-1	TRBD1	TRBV5-1	few	CASSPTGGGGTEAFF	TGCGCCAGCAGCCCAACAGGGGGCGGAGGCACTGAAGCTTTCTTT
TRBJ1-6	.	TRBV10-1	.	CASSGGANSPLHF	TGCGCCAGCAGTGGTGGGGCAAATTCACCCCTCCACTTT
TRBJ2-7	TRBD1	TRBV4-1	.	CASSQETGFSYEQYF	TGCGCCAGCAGCCAGGAGACAGGGTTCTCCTACGAGCAGTACTTC
TRBJ1-5	.	TRBV10-3	.	CAISLRPQHF	TGTGCCATCAGCCTACGGCCCCAGCATTTT
TRBJ1-2	.	TRBV6-1	.	CASSEGVLNRSTF	TGTGCCAGCAGTGAAGGGGTTCTGAACAGGAGCACCTTC
TRBJ1-2	.	TRBV5-1	.	CASSKQDDGGYTF	TGCGCCAGCAGCAAACAGGATGACGGGGGCTACACCTTC
TRBJ2-5	.	TRBV27	.	CASRSRRQETQYF	TGTGCCAGCAGAAGTCGGAGGCAAGAGACCCAGTACTTC
TRBJ1-5	.	TRBV3-1/TRBV3-2	.	CASSQVGGRLGQPQHF	TGTGCCAGCAGCCAAGTCGGCGGGCGATTGGGTCAGCCCCAGCATTTT
TRBJ1-2	TRBD1	TRBV5-6	.	CASSSQQGAVNYGYTF	TGTGCCAGCAGCTCTCAACAGGGGGCGGTTAACTATGGCTACACCTTC
TRBJ2-5	.	TRBV5-1	.	CASSLEGPGAQYF	TGCGCCAGCAGCTTGGAGGGTCCCGGGGCCCAGTACTTC
TRBJ1-2	.	TRBV7-8	.	CASSLAAGVLDGYTF	TGTGCCAGCAGCTTAGCGGCGGGGGTTCTGGATGGCTACACCTTC
TRBJ1-5	.	TRBV3-1/TRBV3-2	.	CASSQAGDQPQHF	TGTGCCAGCAGCCAAGCAGGGGATCAGCCCCAGCATTTT
TRBJ1-1	TRBD1	TRBV10-1	.	CASSRDSNTEAFF	TGCGCCAGCAGCCGGGACAGTAACACTGAAGCTTTCTTT
TRBJ1-1	.	TRBV3-1/TRBV3-2	.	CASSQVGGVNTEAFF	TGTGCCAGCAGCCAAGTCGGAGGAGTGAACACTGAAGCTTTCTTT
TRBJ2-5	TRBD2	TRBV5-4	.	CASSPTLAGWATQYF	TGTGCCAGCAGCCCGACCTTAGCGGGGTGGGCGACCCAGTACTTC
TRBJ2-5	.	TRBV7-3	.	CASSHRDQETQYF	TGTGCCAGCAGCCACAGAGACCAAGAGACCCAGTACTTC
TRBJ1-1	TRBD1	TRBV20-1	.	CSAETGEAFF	TGCAGTGCAGAGACAGGGGAAGCTTTCTTT
TRBJ2-1	.	TRBV19	.	CASSIGQGPYNEQFF	TGTGCCAGTAGTATCGGTCAGGGGCCTTACAATGAGCAGTTCTTC
TRBJ1-6	TRBD1	TRBV27	.	CASTGQLYNSPLHF	TGTGCCAGCACGGGACAGCTCTATAATTCACCCCTCCACTTT
TRBJ2-2	TRBD1	TRBV6-1	.	CASSERYGTGNTGELFF	TGTGCCAGCAGTGAGCGATACGGGACAGGGAACACCGGGGAGCTGTTTTTT